Presented here are 27 T cell receptor beta chains from one specimen sequenced in a study of Graves' ophthalmopathy and Graves' hyperthyroidism. For repertoire sequencing, the TCR beta CDR3 regions were amplified from RNA transcripts. HTBI primers were employed in first-round RT-PCR, then a second-round multiplex PCR followed. TCRdb itself ran the multiplex PCR reads through MiXCR, one entry per CDR3 protein. The sample carries roughly 1.1 million distinct CDR3 sequences, roughly 35% recorded once. The sequenced sample was peripheral blood or thyroid tissue (not recorded which). The receptor set was obtained from an adult man with Graves' hyperthyroidism.

The chain links TRBV29-1 to TRBJ1-1; 7 bases line up with TRBD1. The germline V gene encodes CDR1 SQVTM and CDR2 ANQGSEA. The CDR3 has 13 residues. Germline trimming cut 7 bases from V and 4 bases from J; bases unmatched to any gene: 9. The CDR3 region is CSAEKGAGTEAFF. The DNA for the CDR3 is TGCAGCGCAGAAAAGGGGGCGGGCACTGAAGCTTTCTTT.

This clonotype was counted many times. The chain carries TRBV9 and TRBJ1-1; D is perhaps TRBD1 (5 bases). With 0 bases removed from V and 4 bases from J, the gap between germline ends came to 13 bases. The CDR3 is 15 residues long. CDR1 is SGDLS and CDR2 is YYNGEE in the germline V gene. The DNA for the CDR3 is TGTGCCAGCAGCGTAGGGTCCGCGGGGGTCACTGAAGCTTTCTTT. It encodes CASSVGSAGVTEAFF. Based on the CDR3 plus reference TRBV9 and TRBJ1-1, the full variable domain is DSGVTQTPKHLITATGQRVTLRCSPRSGDLSVYWYQQSLDQGLQFLIQYYNGEERAKGNILERFSAQQFPDLHSELNLSSLELGDSALYFCASSVGSAGVTEAFFGQGTRLTVV.

The chain joins TRBV7-2 to TRBJ2-5; TRBD2 is a possible D gene (5 bases). The CDR3 contains 14 residues. The V gene's germline CDR1 is SGHTA and CDR2 FQGNSA. Trimming cost V 8 bases and J 1 base, with 14 bases left between them. The CDR3 spells CASHVEAGQETQYF. DNA for the CDR3: TGTGCCAGCCACGTTGAGGCGGGCCAAGAGACCCAGTACTTC.

This clonotype was detected many times. V usage is TRBV20-1 and J usage is TRBJ1-5, with 11 bases lining up with TRBD1. The V and J ends lost 4 bases and 3 bases, in that order; junction bases with no gene match: 5. The CDR3 totals 15 residues. Per germline, CDR1 DFQATT and CDR2 SNEGSKA (reference sequence). The CDR3 nucleotides are TGCAGTGCTACGGGGGACAGGGGGTACAATCAGCCCCAGCATTTT. As protein: CSATGDRGYNQPQHF.

A few counts support this clonotype. This chain links TRBV19 with TRBJ1-2; possibly TRBD1 for D (5 bases). Deletions cut 3 bases from V and 6 bases from J, with 17 bases between. The CDR3 contains 15 residues. The germline CDR1 and CDR2 sequences are LNHDA and SQIVND (reference sequence). The CDR3 DNA reads TGTGCCAGTAGTATTGGGTTACACGGGGGAGATGGCTACACCTTC. Encoded protein: CASSIGLHGGDGYTF. Supplemented by reference TRBV19 and TRBJ1-2, the full variable domain reads DGGITQSPKYLFRKEGQNVTLSCEQNLNHDAMYWYRQDPGQGLRLIYYSQIVNDFQKGDIAEGYSVSREKKESFPLTVTSAQKNPTAFYLCASSIGLHGGDGYTFGSGTRLTVV.

This clonotype has only a few counts. The chain couples TRBV4-3 to TRBJ1-5; no clear D gene. The V end was cut by 0 bases, the J end by 5 bases, with 5 bases between. The germline CDR1 and CDR2 sequences are LGHNA and YSLEER. The length of the CDR3 is 13 residues. In DNA form, the CDR3 reads TGCGCCAGCAGCCAAGACAGCGATCAGCCCCAGCATTTT. It codes for CASSQDSDQPQHF.

There are a few counts of this clonotype. This rearrangement joins TRBV12-5 to TRBJ1-2; unclear D gene. Trimming removed 1 base at V and 2 bases at J, with 5 bases between. The CDR3 length is 13 residues. Per germline, CDR1 LGHNT and CDR2 FRNRAP. The CDR3 loop is CASGLDGNYGYTF. CDR3 DNA: TGTGCTAGTGGTTTGGACGGAAACTATGGCTACACCTTC.

This clonotype was counted many times. The CDR3 sequence is CASSLALGLGQLSGYTF. The CDR3 bases are TGTGCCAGCAGCTTAGCCTTGGGACTGGGACAACTTAGTGGCTACACCTTC. The chain joins TRBV7-8 to TRBJ1-2; possibly TRBD1 for D (6 bases). Between the trimmed V and J ends, which lost 0 bases and 7 bases, there was a span of 21 bases. The CDR3 runs to 17 residues. CDR1 is SGHVS and CDR2 is FQNEAQ in the germline V gene.

This sequence joins TRBV29-1 and TRBJ1-1; 8 positions agree with TRBD1. Germline V gives CDR1 SQVTM, CDR2 ANQGSEA. This CDR3 comprises 12 residues. J gave up 4 bases and V 5 bases, and 3 bases lay outside the gene matches. The CDR3 spells CSVPGQGTEAFF. In nucleotides, the CDR3 is TGCAGCGTTCCAGGACAGGGCACTGAAGCTTTCTTT.

This clonotype has ten or more counts. V is TRBV14 and J is TRBJ2-5; D ambiguous. Trimming removed 0 bases at V and 0 bases at J, with 2 bases between. The CDR3 runs to 13 residues. Germline CDR1 is SGHDN and CDR2 is FVKESK. CDR3 bases: TGTGCCAGCAGCCAAGAATACCAAGAGACCCAGTACTTC. Residues: CASSQEYQETQYF.

The chain has TRBV27 and TRBJ2-7; 7 bases are a match to TRBD1. J lost 6 bases, V lost 5 bases, and 10 bases had no gene match. This CDR3 has 14 residues. Germline values: CDR1 MNHEY, CDR2 SMNVEV (reference sequence). The CDR3 DNA reads as TGTGCCAGCAGTGGGACAGACCTCGGGTTCGAGCAGTACTTC. As protein: CASSGTDLGFEQYF.

As concerns this clonotype: This may come from a read error, since a much larger clone is one base off. This chain links TRBV19 with TRBJ2-2; TRBD2 is a possible D gene (5 bases). Looked up from germline, CDR1 is LNHDA and CDR2 is SQIVND (reference sequence). The CDR3 consists of 13 residues. Trimming took off 9 bases at V and 8 bases at J, with 16 bases between the two ends. CDR3 sequence reads: CASRHEGFGELFF. CDR3 nucleotide sequence: TGTGCCAGCCGACACGAGGGATTTGGGGAGCTGTTTTTT.

The chain recombines TRBV15 with TRBJ2-7; a weak D match, TRBD2 (5 bases). Trimming stripped 3 bases from V and 3 bases from J, with 15 bases between. Germline loops: CDR1 LNHNV, CDR2 YYDKDF (reference sequence). CDR3 length equals 15 residues. Written as DNA, the CDR3 is TGTGCCACCAGCAGCGTAGATGGTCGGGACTACGAGCAGTACTTC. This translates into CATSSVDGRDYEQYF.

This clonotype has at least ten counts. The chain couples TRBV2 to TRBJ2-7; D tentatively fits TRBD1 or TRBD2 (5 bases each). The V end lost 4 bases, the J end lost 2 bases, and 12 bases lay between the germline ends. The germline V gene encodes CDR1 SNHLY and CDR2 FYNNEI. The CDR3 length is 14 residues. The CDR3 DNA sequence: TGTGCCAGCAGTGTGGAGACGGGACCCTACGAGCAGTACTTC. It encodes CASSVETGPYEQYF.

For this clonotype: An end of the junction does not agree with germline; a read error may underlie this. This chain links TRBV12-3 or TRBV12-4 with TRBJ2-6, with unresolved D. This CDR3 region has 9 residues. CDR3 in amino acids: CASRGAEAF. As DNA, the CDR3 is TGTGCCAGCCGAGGTGCTGAAGCTTTC.

There are many counts of this clonotype. The chain is built from TRBV29-1 and TRBJ2-5; TRBD1 matches at 9 bases. The J segment lost 4 bases and the V segment lost 7 bases, leaving 7 bases of the junction unmatched. The CDR3 runs 13 residues. CDR1 SQVTM and CDR2 ANQGSEA come from the germline V gene. CDR3 bases: TGCAGCGGGGGGGGACAGGGCAGAGAGACCCAGTACTTC. Translating gives CSGGGQGRETQYF. The complete variable domain, with remaining parts taken from reference TRBV29-1 and TRBJ2-5, reads SAVISQKPSRDICQRGTSLTIQCQVDSQVTMMFWYRQQPGQSLTLIATANQGSEATYESGFVIDKFPISRPNLTFSTLTVSNMSPEDSSIYLCSGGGQGRETQYFGPGTRLLVL.

In the case of this clonotype: A much more abundant neighbour one base away suggests this may be a read error. The chain is built from TRBV12-3 or TRBV12-4 and TRBJ1-4, with D unresolved. There are 12 residues in the CDR3. The germline V and J ends were trimmed by 5 bases and 14 bases, with 15 bases remaining between them. The DNA for the CDR3 is TGTGCCAGCAGTCTCGGACGGGGAGGGCTGTTTTTT. As protein: CASSLGRGGLFF.

The chain has TRBV20-1 and TRBJ1-2; D unresolved. This CDR3 has 12 amino acids. The germline V gene has CDR1 DFQATT and CDR2 SNEGSKA (reference sequence). V lost 4 bases and J 5 bases, leaving 11 bases between the germline ends. The CDR3 sequence is CSAKGSSYGYTF. Written as DNA, the CDR3 is TGCAGTGCTAAGGGATCAAGTTATGGCTACACCTTC.

The chain is built from TRBV25-1 and TRBJ1-2; 8 bases fit TRBD1. This CDR3 region has 14 residues. Germline V gene data show CDR1 as MGHDK and CDR2 as SYGVNS. The V segment lost 8 bases and the J segment 1 base; nucleotides outside the gene matches: 6. The CDR3 spells CASVGTGNNYGYTF. CDR3 in DNA: TGTGCCAGCGTCGGGACAGGAAATAACTATGGCTACACCTTC.

Remarks on this clonotype: Without the conserved terminal phenylalanine or tryptophan, this CDR3 likely stems from a read error. Because the CDR3's place on the DNA is in doubt, the DNA is left out and the CDR3 is given as listed by TCRdb. The chain joins TRBV4-3 to TRBJ2-5; TRBD2 was called by the table and not checked on the DNA. With termini counted, the CDR3 has 9 amino acids. Germline CDR1 reads LGHNA; CDR2 reads YSLEER. CDR3 amino acids: CASSQDGTS.

This clonotype appeared a few times. The rearrangement links TRBV12-3 or TRBV12-4 to TRBJ2-7; no clear D. This CDR3 is built from 13 residues. V lost 6 bases, J lost 2 bases, and 11 bases lay in between. The CDR3 bases are TGTGCCAGCAGGGACGCAGGTACCTACGAGCAGTACTTC. Protein sequence: CASRDAGTYEQYF.

There are a few counts of this clonotype. J is TRBJ2-7 and V is TRBV5-1; perhaps TRBD2 as D (5 bases). Trimming took 6 bases from V and 0 from J, leaving 13 bases between them. CDR1 and CDR2 from the germline V gene are SGHRS and YFSETQ. The CDR3 consists of 14 residues. The CDR3 DNA follows: TGCGCCAGCAAGTCGGGAACGGGCTCCTACGAGCAGTACTTC. Amino acid sequence: CASKSGTGSYEQYF.

The DNA for the CDR3 is TGTGCCAGCGGCCCATTTCTTCGTGGGACAGGGGTCCCCTACGAGCAGTACTTC. Protein product: CASGPFLRGTGVPYEQYF. V gene TRBV12-3 or TRBV12-4 combines with J gene TRBJ2-7, with 10 bases identical to TRBD1. The length of the CDR3 is 18 residues. Trimming at V came to 8 bases and at J to 2 bases, leaving 18 bases not matched to a gene.

The chain uses TRBV15 and TRBJ2-7, with 9 bases matching TRBD1. The germline CDR1 and CDR2 sequences are LNHNV and YYDKDF (reference sequence). V shed 3 bases and J 5 bases; nucleotides not matched to a gene: 8. This CDR3 contains 15 residues. The CDR3 DNA follows: TGTGCCACCAGCAGGCTAACAGGGGGCAAGAACGAGCAGTACTTC. The encoded protein is CATSRLTGGKNEQYF.

The sample holds many counts of this clonotype. This chain uses TRBV9 with TRBJ2-5; D remains ambiguous. This CDR3 is 15 amino acids long. Per the germline V gene, CDR1 is SGDLS and CDR2 is YYNGEE. V gave up 0 bases and J gave up 1 base, with 10 bases separating them. CDR3 coding DNA: TGTGCCAGCAGCGTAGCAGGAGCACCCCAAGAGACCCAGTACTTC. Protein: CASSVAGAPQETQYF.

This clonotype was detected only a few times. The chain couples TRBV7-9 to TRBJ2-5; 7 bases line up with TRBD1. V lost 5 bases, J lost 2 bases, and 11 bases stayed unmatched. This CDR3 has 16 amino acids. The germline CDR1 and CDR2 sequences are SEHNR and FQNEAQ (reference sequence). The DNA for the CDR3 is TGTGCCAGCAGCCCAGATCCCGGGACAGCGCAAGAGACCCAGTACTTC. It encodes CASSPDPGTAQETQYF.

This clonotype showed up many times. V is TRBV7-8 and J is TRBJ2-7; 9 positions agree with TRBD1. With 5 bases clipped from V and 0 bases from J, the junction kept 11 bases outside the gene matches. The V gene's germline CDR1 is SGHVS and CDR2 FQNEAQ. This CDR3 comprises 17 residues. CDR3 loop: CASSETELDRGSYEQYF. The CDR3 nucleotides are TGTGCCAGCAGCGAGACAGAGCTGGACAGGGGCTCCTACGAGCAGTACTTC.